The 26 T cell receptor beta chains given below trace back to one sample, sequenced in a study of T cell changes during pregnancy in multiple sclerosis. The protocol was immunoSEQ multiplex PCR, while the TCRdb copy is restricted to in-frame clones and leaves out a portion. The sample shows around 92,000 clones, approximately 94% of them seen only once. Here the sequenced sample was peripheral blood, taken after pregnancy. All receptors derive from a female donor with multiple sclerosis, enrolled in a pregnancy study.

CDR3 residues: CASSEAAQGFYGYTF. CDR3 nucleotides: TGTGCCAGCAGTGAAGCGGCGCAGGGATTCTATGGCTACACCTTC. V usage is TRBV6-1 and J usage is TRBJ1-2; D is possibly TRBD1 (5 bases). Germline V gives CDR1 MNHNS, CDR2 SASEGT. The CDR3 consists of 15 residues. V was cut by 0 bases and J by 4 bases, with 12 bases left in between.

This chain uses TRBV7-2 with TRBJ1-1, with no clear D. Trimming left V 7 bases short and J 4 bases short, with 16 bases between. The CDR3 runs 14 residues. Germline lookup yields CDR1 SGHTA and CDR2 FQGNSA. The DNA for the CDR3 is TGTGCCAGCACCTCGGCAGGCGCTGGCACTGAAGCTTTCTTT. It specifies CASTSAGAGTEAFF.

V is TRBV29-1 and J is TRBJ2-5, with D possibly matching TRBD1 (7 bases). Germline lookup yields CDR1 SQVTM and CDR2 ANQGSEA. The CDR3 contains 13 residues. Trimming cost V 6 bases and J 5 bases, with 16 bases left between them. CDR3 amino acids: CSVIQGGGETQYF. CDR3 bases: TGCAGCGTAATCCAGGGGGGCGGGGAGACCCAGTACTTC.

The rearrangement joins TRBV7-6 to TRBJ1-5; TRBD1 matches at 8 bases. V was pared by 5 bases and J by 4 bases, with 7 bases of the junction left unmatched. Germline CDR1 is SGHVS and CDR2 is FNYEAQ. This CDR3 comprises 15 residues. CDR3 DNA sequence: TGTGCCAGCAGCAAAGGACAGGGAAAGAATCAGCCCCAGCATTTT. It encodes CASSKGQGKNQPQHF.

Regarding this clone: Different DNA sequences within this sample yield the same CDR3. The chain recombines TRBV7-9 with TRBJ2-1; 10 nucleotides match TRBD1. J gave up 4 bases and V 5 bases, and 5 bases lay outside the gene matches. CDR1 and CDR2 (germline): SEHNR, FQNEAQ (reference sequence). The CDR3 is made up of 15 amino acids. The chain's CDR3 is CASSPPGQGYNEQFF. The CDR3, as DNA: TGTGCCAGCAGCCCGCCGGGACAGGGGTACAATGAGCAGTTCTTC.

The V gene is TRBV18, the J gene TRBJ2-1; TRBD2 agrees at 9 bases. J lost 4 bases, V lost 6 bases, and 10 bases had no gene match. The length of the CDR3 is 16 residues. CDR1 is KGHSH, CDR2 LQKENI, per germline. This CDR3 reads CASSRGRLADYNEQFF. The CDR3, as DNA: TGTGCCAGCTCCCGCGGGCGACTAGCGGATTACAATGAGCAGTTCTTC.

The J gene is TRBJ2-7, the V gene TRBV5-4, with a weak D call TRBD2 (6 bases). Germline V gene data show CDR1 as SGHNT and CDR2 as YYREEE (reference sequence). The CDR3 totals 16 residues. Trimming pared 2 bases from V and 3 bases from J, leaving 18 bases between. The CDR3 sequence is CASSFGYSGPNYEQYF. CDR3 coding DNA: TGTGCCAGCAGCTTCGGTTATAGCGGCCCGAACTACGAGCAGTACTTC.

The rearrangement uses TRBV5-1 and TRBJ2-3, with D possibly being TRBD1 (6 bases). The CDR3 totals 16 residues. Germline V gene sequence: CDR1 SGHRS, CDR2 YFSETQ. Trimming left V 3 bases short and J 1 base short, with 15 bases between. The CDR3 is CASSSTGFGGTDTQYF. Here the CDR3 DNA reads TGCGCCAGCAGCTCCACAGGGTTTGGGGGCACAGATACGCAGTATTTT.

This clone appeared once. This chain joins TRBV27 and TRBJ2-3, with a weak D call TRBD2 (6 bases). V lost 6 bases and J lost 4, with 20 bases in between. The CDR3 sequence is 16 residues long. Germline CDR1 MNHEY, CDR2 SMNVEV (reference sequence). In nucleotides, the CDR3 is TGTGCCAGCAGCAAGGAACCGGGGGTCTCGGCAGATACGCAGTATTTT. Encoded protein: CASSKEPGVSADTQYF.

In its sample, this clone was seen a few times. J is TRBJ2-1 and V is TRBV7-9; D is perhaps TRBD2 (7 bases). V dropped 5 bases and J dropped 5 bases, with 16 bases sitting between them. Germline V gives CDR1 SEHNR, CDR2 FQNEAQ (reference sequence). The CDR3 covers 15 residues. CDR3: CASSPRGDYHNEQFF. CDR3 sequence (DNA): TGTGCCAGCAGCCCTAGGGGGGACTACCACAATGAGCAGTTCTTC.

The chain couples TRBV7-2 to TRBJ2-3; 8 bases match TRBD1. The CDR3 runs to 16 residues. V lost 0 bases to trimming and J lost 1 base; unmatched junction nucleotides: 3. Per the germline V gene, CDR1 is SGHTA and CDR2 is FQGNSA. CDR3 nucleotides: TGTGCCAGCAGCTTAGCGCTGGGACAGGGCACAGATACGCAGTATTTT. This encodes CASSLALGQGTDTQYF.

The chain couples TRBV5-1 to TRBJ2-7; TRBD1 matches 7 bases. This CDR3 comprises 14 residues. Trimming removed 2 bases from V and 6 bases from J; junction bases left unmatched: 8. Germline-derived CDR1 and CDR2 are SGHRS and YFSETQ. In DNA form, the CDR3 reads TGCGCCAGCAGCTTAACAGGGGTAGGGATCGAGCAGTACTTC. This codes for CASSLTGVGIEQYF. The variable domain in full, with the rest retrieved from reference TRBV5-1 and TRBJ2-7, is KAGVTQTPRYLIKTRGQQVTLSCSPISGHRSVSWYQQTPGQGLQFLFEYFSETQRNKGNFPGRFSGRQFSNSRSEMNVSTLELGDSALYLCASSLTGVGIEQYFGPGTRLTVT.

The rearrangement uses TRBV7-9 and TRBJ2-3, with D tentatively TRBD1 (6 bases). Germline V gives CDR1 SEHNR, CDR2 FQNEAQ (reference sequence). This CDR3 comprises 16 residues. V was trimmed by 7 bases and J by 3 bases, leaving 20 bases between them. In nucleotides, the CDR3 is TGTGCCAGCACCAACGGCGCCAGGGGCTGGACAGATACGCAGTATTTT. Its protein is CASTNGARGWTDTQYF. The whole variable domain, filled in from reference TRBV7-9 and TRBJ2-3, reads DTGVSQNPRHKITKRGQNVTFRCDPISEHNRLYWYRQTLGQGPEFLTYFQNEAQLEKSRLLSDRFSAERPKGSFSTLEIQRTEQGDSAMYLCASTNGARGWTDTQYFGPGTRLTVL.

The chain is built from TRBV5-1 and TRBJ1-4; 7 bases align to TRBD1. Germline assignment: CDR1 SGHRS and CDR2 YFSETQ. Trimming took 4 bases from V and 7 from J; bases not matched to a gene: 10. The CDR3 length is 15 residues. The CDR3 region has the DNA TGCGCCAGCAGCCTTCGGGCAGGGGGAACTGAAAAACTGTTTTTT. It yields the protein CASSLRAGGTEKLFF.

The rearrangement joins TRBV7-9 to TRBJ2-1; weak D call: TRBD2 (5 bases). CDR1 SEHNR and CDR2 FQNEAQ come from the germline V gene (reference sequence). The ends were cut back, 7 bases at V and 13 bases at J, with 26 bases in the middle. The CDR3 is 15 amino acids. The chain's CDR3 is CASTLELGGRVYQFF. DNA of the CDR3: TGTGCCAGCACCCTAGAACTAGGCGGTAGGGTTTATCAGTTCTTC.

The rearrangement joins TRBV4-2 to TRBJ2-5, with 7 bases fitting TRBD2. V lost 3 bases and J lost 5; bases outside the gene matches: 6. The germline V gene has CDR1 LGHNA and CDR2 YNFKEQ. The CDR3 is made up of 14 amino acids. CDR3 loop: CASSQTGGGETQYF. The DNA of the CDR3 is TGTGCCAGCAGCCAGACGGGAGGAGGGGAGACCCAGTACTTC.

This chain connects TRBV28 to TRBJ1-4, with 7 bases matching TRBD1. Trimming took 7 bases from V and 3 from J; bases not matched to a gene: 8. Germline lookup yields CDR1 MDHEN and CDR2 SYDVKM. This CDR3 spans 15 amino acids. CDR3 loop: CASNSGGGSNEKLFF. The DNA for the CDR3 is TGTGCCAGCAATTCGGGAGGGGGCTCTAATGAAAAACTGTTTTTT.

The chain combines TRBV6-5 with TRBJ2-1; a possible D gene is TRBD2 (6 bases). This CDR3 contains 15 residues. The V gene lost 0 bases and the J gene lost 7 bases, with 13 bases spanning the gap. Per the germline V gene, CDR1 is MNHEY and CDR2 is SVGAGI. CDR3 sequence reads: CASSYSMAGRNEQFF. DNA of the CDR3: TGTGCCAGCAGTTACTCGATGGCGGGACGTAATGAGCAGTTCTTC.

The gene calls are TRBV7-9 and TRBJ2-7; 10 positions match TRBD1. Per the germline V gene, CDR1 is SEHNR and CDR2 is FQNEAQ (reference sequence). This CDR3 comprises 16 residues. V shed 11 bases, J shed 4 bases, and the junction held 17 bases outside the gene matches. CDR3 DNA: TGTGCCGGGGGGGGGCACCGGGACAGGGGTTTGTACGAGCAGTACTTC. Its translation: CAGGGHRDRGLYEQYF.

J is TRBJ2-7 and V is TRBV12-5; 13 bases are a match to TRBD2. The length of the CDR3 is 17 residues. J was trimmed by 0 bases and V by 6 bases; bases with no gene match: 8. CDR1 is LGHNT and CDR2 is FRNRAP in the germline V gene. The CDR3 region has the DNA TGTGCTAGTGGACGGACTAGCGGGAGCGAGCTCTCCTACGAGCAGTACTTC. It yields the protein CASGRTSGSELSYEQYF.

The count of this clone is one. This chain joins TRBV7-9 and TRBJ2-1; no clear D gene. Germline CDR1 SEHNR, CDR2 FQNEAQ (reference sequence). The CDR3 totals 14 residues. The V gene lost 5 bases and the J gene lost 6 bases, with 14 bases spanning the gap. The CDR3 loop reads CASSPPGGSNEQFF. CDR3 nucleotides: TGTGCCAGCAGCCCCCCCGGCGGATCCAATGAGCAGTTCTTC.

This clone was recorded only once. The chain links TRBV19 to TRBJ2-7; 10 bases are shared with TRBD1. CDR1 and CDR2 (germline): LNHDA, SQIVND (reference sequence). Germline trimming cut 6 bases from V and 3 bases from J; bases unmatched to any gene: 5. The CDR3 is 14 amino acids. CDR3 sequence (DNA): TGTGCCAGTAGCCCCCGGGACAGGGGCTACGAGCAGTACTTC. Amino acid sequence: CASSPRDRGYEQYF.

The chain is built from TRBV12-5 and TRBJ1-3; D gene uncertain. Germline CDR1 and CDR2: LGHNT and FRNRAP. The V end was cut by 1 base, the J end by 0 bases, with 7 bases between. The CDR3 is 15 residues long. The CDR3 loop reads CASGLGGSSGNTIYF. The DNA of the CDR3 is TGTGCTAGTGGTTTGGGCGGCAGCTCTGGAAACACCATATATTTT.

The chain recombines TRBV7-2 with TRBJ2-1, with a possible D match to TRBD2 (5 bases). The germline gives CDR1 SGHTA, CDR2 FQGNSA. This CDR3 region has 14 residues. V dropped 5 bases and J dropped 7 bases, with 15 bases sitting between them. CDR3 sequence: CASSPPPTRNEQFF. DNA for the CDR3: TGTGCCAGCAGCCCCCCCCCTACTAGAAATGAGCAGTTCTTC.

This clone was found a few times. The rearrangement uses TRBV18 and TRBJ1-1; tentatively, D is TRBD1 (5 bases). V lost 5 bases and J 11 bases, leaving 18 bases between the germline ends. Per germline, CDR1 KGHSH and CDR2 LQKENI. The CDR3 runs to 13 residues. CDR3 residues: CASSALRDSMAFF. The CDR3 region has the DNA TGTGCCAGCTCAGCACTCAGGGACTCGATGGCTTTCTTT.

V is TRBV9 and J is TRBJ2-3, with 9 bases that match TRBD2. V was pared by 4 bases and J by 4 bases, with 13 bases of the junction left unmatched. Looked up from germline, CDR1 is SGDLS and CDR2 is YYNGEE. The CDR3 has 17 amino acids. CDR3 nucleotide sequence: TGTGCCAGCAGCCCATCGTTAGCGGGAGTAACGGCAGATACGCAGTATTTT. Protein product: CASSPSLAGVTADTQYF.